This T cell receptor beta chain was sequenced during a study of tumor-infiltrating lymphocytes in primary liver carcinoma. On the study more broadly: Surgical resection served as treatment for the primary liver carcinoma of these patients. Each sample had roughly 3.5 to 8 million productive TCRbeta reads regardless of tissue type.

The CDR3 runs 14 residues. Germline V gives CDR1 SGHNT, CDR2 YENEEA. The V end lost 5 bases, the J end lost 2 bases, and 12 bases lay between the germline ends. Study-level points and caveats: Overlap between tumor regions exceeded overlap of tumor with adjacent tissue or blood. When set against blood, tumors had a significantly higher top-250-clone fraction (p = 0.039).

In regard to this clonotype: Its antigen is still unknown. This sequence may be a read error, since a much larger clone differs from it by one base. Without the conserved terminal phenylalanine or tryptophan, this CDR3 likely stems from a read error.

cDNA specific to TCR beta was made from 500 ng of total RNA, with a constant-region primer employed for priming. TCR beta libraries came from three nested multiplex PCR rounds using slightly modified ARM-PCR. The study ran its first two PCR rounds for roughly 10 cycles each, using TRBV1-TRBV30 forward primers and a C-beta reverse primer. TCRdb re-called the multiplex PCR reads with MiXCR, one entry per CDR3 protein. Seen here are just over 300,000 distinct CDR3 sequences, around three fifths observed once, and the top ten hold about 15%. Unsorted whole blood supplied the RNA, and germline DNA was extracted too.

This clonotype originated in a woman aged 25 to 45 with primary liver carcinoma and hepatitis B virus infection. The source material was peripheral blood. This sequence joins TRBV11-3 and TRBJ1-2; D remains unclear. CDR3 loop: CASSPRTANYGYTS. CDR3 bases: TGTGCCAGCAGCCCCAGGACGGCCAACTATGGCTACACCTCC.